Listed here are 12 T cell receptor beta chains from one sample, sequenced in a study of T cell repertoires in cytomegalovirus infection. From the reads, TCRdb called clonotypes with MiXCR, one entry per CDR3 protein. The table lists about 600,000 distinct CDR3 sequences, approximately 25% of them singletons. The specimen sequenced was CD8+ T cells from PBMCs. The origin of the receptors is a human donor in good health (CMV status not recorded). Some clones in this sample may be carry-over from other donors' samples.

This clonotype has a single count. The chain combines TRBV9 with TRBJ2-2; no clear D gene. The V gene's germline CDR1 is SGDLS and CDR2 YYNGEE. The CDR3 is 16 residues long. Trimming cost V 4 bases and J 5 bases, with 18 bases left between them. Written as DNA, the CDR3 is TGTGCCAGCAGCCCTCTCCAGGTCGGTCGGACCGGGGAGCTGTTTTTT. This encodes CASSPLQVGRTGELFF.

This clonotype was counted between two and nine times. The rearrangement joins TRBV10-3 to TRBJ1-1; no firm D call. Germline assignment: CDR1 ENHRY and CDR2 SYGVKD. This CDR3 comprises 13 residues. V was clipped by 7 bases and J by 2 bases, with 11 bases between them. The CDR3 region has the DNA TGTGCCATCACGGCCAGGACCAACACTGAAGCTTTCTTT. It encodes CAITARTNTEAFF.

This clonotype has a handful of counts. The chain is built from TRBV2 and TRBJ2-5; D not certain. The CDR3 loop spans 14 amino acids. Germline V gene data show CDR1 as SNHLY and CDR2 as FYNNEI. The germline V and J ends were trimmed by 7 bases and 1 base, with 13 bases remaining between them. CDR3 nucleotides: TGTGCCAGCACCCAACCTAAGGGCCAAGAGACCCAGTACTTC. This codes for CASTQPKGQETQYF.

This clonotype was detected a few times. The J gene is TRBJ2-1, the V gene TRBV27; tentative D call: TRBD2 (6 bases). V was trimmed by 3 bases and J by 7 bases, leaving 16 bases between them. The CDR3 is made up of 15 amino acids. Germline loops: CDR1 MNHEY, CDR2 SMNVEV (reference sequence). The DNA of the CDR3 is TGTGCCAGCAGTTTCGAGGGCGGAGGGAGGAATGAGCAGTTCTTC. This translates into CASSFEGGGRNEQFF.

The chain joins TRBV20-1 to TRBJ2-1, with 9 bases that match TRBD2. Trimming at V came to 0 bases and at J to 2 bases, leaving 8 bases not matched to a gene. In germline, CDR1 is DFQATT, CDR2 SNEGSKA (reference sequence). CDR3 length: 17 residues. In nucleotides, the CDR3 is TGCAGTGCTAGAGATGTAGCAGCGGGGGGACCCTACAATGAGCAGTTCTTC. This sequence encodes CSARDVAAGGPYNEQFF.

This clonotype showed up just a few times. The rearrangement joins TRBV5-1 to TRBJ1-5, with D possibly matching TRBD1 (5 bases). V was shortened by 0 bases and J by 5 bases, with 15 bases between the two germline ends. The CDR3 runs 16 residues. Germline values: CDR1 SGHRS, CDR2 YFSETQ. The CDR3 protein is CASSLEPSGPDQPQHF. In DNA form, the CDR3 reads TGCGCCAGCAGCTTGGAGCCTTCAGGGCCCGATCAGCCCCAGCATTTT.

This clonotype came up many times. The chain recombines TRBV25-1 with TRBJ2-2; D unclear. Germline CDR1 is MGHDK and CDR2 is SYGVNS. This CDR3 has 12 residues. The V and J ends lost 2 bases and 7 bases respectively, with 5 bases between them. CDR3 sequence reads: CASSEVFGELFF. The CDR3 region has the DNA TGTGCCAGCAGTGAAGTGTTCGGGGAGCTGTTTTTT.

There are a few counts of this clonotype. This rearrangement joins TRBV27 to TRBJ2-3; D is unclear. Germline CDR1 is MNHEY and CDR2 is SMNVEV (reference sequence). This CDR3 comprises 16 residues. Deletions cut 0 bases from V and 5 bases from J, with 15 bases between. The DNA for the CDR3 is TGTGCCAGCAGTTTATCGATTGGCAGGTGGGGAGATACGCAGTATTTT. It yields the protein CASSLSIGRWGDTQYF.

The chain combines TRBV6-2 or TRBV6-3 with TRBJ1-1; 7 bases align to TRBD1. Germline CDR1 reads MNHEY; CDR2 reads SVGEGT. V shed 2 bases and J 3 bases; nucleotides not matched to a gene: 9. There are 16 residues in the CDR3. The CDR3 protein is CASSYGARQGYTEAFF. The CDR3 nucleotides are TGTGCCAGCAGTTACGGTGCGAGACAGGGATACACTGAAGCTTTCTTT.

This chain connects TRBV29-1 to TRBJ2-2; D unclear. The germline CDR1 and CDR2 sequences are SQVTM and ANQGSEA. With 4 bases removed from V and 3 bases from J, the gap between germline ends came to 12 bases. This CDR3 spans 14 amino acids. CDR3 residues: CSVGNKSYTGELFF. The DNA of the CDR3 is TGCAGCGTTGGTAACAAATCGTACACCGGGGAGCTGTTTTTT.

There are a few counts of this clonotype. The CDR3 region has the DNA TGTGCCAGCAGGACTTCGGGCGAGCAGTACGTC. Its translation is CASRTSGEQYV. The chain uses TRBV28 and TRBJ2-7; D call uncertain. The CDR3 contains 11 residues. Trimming shortened V by 6 bases and J by 6 bases, and 9 bases separated the two germline ends. The germline gives CDR1 MDHEN, CDR2 SYDVKM.

The chain is built from TRBV29-1 and TRBJ1-2; D is uncertain. The germline V and J ends were trimmed by 7 bases and 0 bases, with 12 bases remaining between them. Germline CDR1 reads SQVTM; CDR2 reads ANQGSEA. The CDR3 totals 13 residues. The CDR3 sequence is CSEGPSSNYGYTF. The CDR3 nucleotides are TGCAGCGAAGGGCCTTCCTCTAACTATGGCTACACCTTC.